This passage covers 6 T cell receptor beta chains from one sample sequenced in a study of technical replicates of blood from a few donors. Sequenced by immunoSEQ multiplex PCR; TCRdb stores in-frame clones only, minus some. The sample lists some 60,000 clones, 70% to 90% occurring once. Sequencing was done on a sample of PBMCs. Every receptor here comes from a human donor in good health. Some clones in this sample may be carry-over from other donors' samples.

V is TRBV11-2 and J is TRBJ2-7; a weak D match, TRBD2 (6 bases). V dropped 5 bases and J dropped 1 base, with 15 bases sitting between them. Germline-derived CDR1 and CDR2 are SGHAT and FQNNGV. The CDR3 loop spans 15 amino acids. This CDR3 is CASSPRGDQSYEQYF. CDR3 nucleotides: TGTGCCAGCAGCCCGCGGGGTGACCAGTCCTACGAGCAGTACTTC.

The chain carries TRBV19 and TRBJ2-2; D uncertain. CDR1 and CDR2 from the germline V gene are LNHDA and SQIVND (reference sequence). The ends were cut back, 10 bases at V and 1 base at J, with 16 bases in the middle. This CDR3 region has 15 residues. The CDR3 spells CATAEWYRNTGELFF. The DNA of the CDR3 is TGTGCCACCGCGGAGTGGTATCGGAACACCGGGGAGCTGTTTTTT.

The chain links TRBV6-4 to TRBJ2-2, with 8 bases matching TRBD2. Per germline, CDR1 MRHNA and CDR2 SNTAGT. Unmatched junction bases numbered 10, after V lost 5 bases and J lost 5 bases. The CDR3 sequence is 16 residues long. The CDR3 protein is CASSPTGGLETGELFF. CDR3 bases: TGTGCCAGCAGTCCAACGGGGGGGCTGGAGACCGGGGAGCTGTTTTTT.

This chain links TRBV4-1 with TRBJ2-2; 7 bases are a match to TRBD2. CDR1 is MGHRA and CDR2 is YSYEKL in the germline V gene. There are 16 residues in the CDR3. V was pared by 4 bases and J by 0 bases, with 5 bases of the junction left unmatched. The CDR3 protein is CASSREGGANTGELFF. CDR3 nucleotides: TGCGCCAGCAGCCGGGAGGGAGGGGCGAACACCGGGGAGCTGTTTTTT.

The chain uses TRBV12-5 and TRBJ2-1, with unresolved D. Trimming took 4 bases from V and 4 from J, leaving 14 bases between them. The CDR3 sequence is 15 residues long. Germline assignment: CDR1 LGHNT and CDR2 FRNRAP. CDR3 nucleotide sequence: TGTGCTAGTGGTTCCCCCATGCTAGTTTACAATGAGCAGTTCTTC. It codes for CASGSPMLVYNEQFF.

This chain connects TRBV6-1 to TRBJ2-5, with a weak D call TRBD1 (6 bases). Trimming removed 3 bases at V and 0 bases at J, with 20 bases between. The CDR3 spans 18 residues. Per germline, CDR1 MNHNS and CDR2 SASEGT. CDR3 nucleotides: TGTGCCAGCAGTGACGGAATCCTGGCAGGGGCCTACCAAGAGACCCAGTACTTC. Translating gives CASSDGILAGAYQETQYF.